Included here is one T cell receptor (beta chain) sequence, with context. Its antigen is unidentified. A much larger clone lies one base from this, so it may be a read error. The iRepertoire nested amplicon-rescue multiplex PCR amplified TCR alpha and beta CDR3s from RNA. TCRdb reprocessed the multiplex PCR reads via MiXCR and lists one record per CDR3 protein. The sample holds about 180,000 distinct CDR3 sequences; around 45% are singletons and the top ten take over 4%. The V end lost 7 bases, the J end lost 3 bases, and 12 bases lay between the germline ends. Germline V gives CDR1 SGHTA, CDR2 FQGNSA. This CDR3 spans 13 amino acids. These data belong to a study of glioma-infiltrating T cells. Whole-study findings and limits: Non-neoplastic patients had below-expected tissue-blood divergence, while all gliomas exceeded expectation.

Sequenced sample: glioma tissue, nonneoplastic brain tissue, or PBMCs (not recorded which). V usage is TRBV7-2 and J usage is TRBJ1-1, with D unresolved. The receptor was derived from a human donor with low-grade glioma or glioblastoma, undergoing nonglioma brain surgery, or in good health (not recorded which). The DNA of the CDR3 is TGTGCCAGCACCGCCCCGCGGTACACTGAAGCTTTCTTT. It is translated as CASTAPRYTEAFF.